This T cell receptor (beta chain) was sequenced for a study of blood T cell repertoires in COVID-19. Study-level information: T cells, B-cell-depleted T cells, or PBMCs supplied cDNA or gDNA.

One Seattle source followed patients from active infection through their disease course. The method was immunoSEQ multiplex PCR; TCRdb's version includes in-frame clones alone and lacks a portion of them. The data show 330,000 or so clones, with roughly 89% seen just once and 3.5% to 4% held by the top ten. Sequencing input: peripheral blood. The sequence was obtained from a woman in her sixties with COVID-19, enrolled during active disease.

CDR3 nucleotide sequence: TGCGCCAGCAGCCTTCGACAGGGGGCGGCGAGAGTAGCTTTCTTT. Translating gives CASSLRQGAARVAFF. J is TRBJ1-1 and V is TRBV5-1, with 10 bases aligning to TRBD1. Trimming cost V 4 bases and J 10 bases; bases outside gene matches: 13. Per the germline V gene, CDR1 is SGHRS and CDR2 is YFSETQ. This CDR3 spans 15 amino acids.